Sequencing of this TCR beta chain was carried out in a study of spatial heterogeneity in lung cancer. Time point of the sample: blood at routine non-recurrence follow-up after resection. Using its own MiXCR run on the 5' RACE reads, TCRdb lists one record per CDR3 protein. The sample includes 100,000 to 120,000 distinct CDR3 sequences, approximately 10% of them seen just once. This sequence was found in a female donor with early-stage non-small cell lung cancer. The sample consisted of PBMCs, taken at follow-up.

The CDR3 loop is CASSSGQARSNQPQHF. The CDR3 region has the DNA TGTGCCAGCAGCTCGGGACAGGCCAGGAGCAATCAGCCCCAGCATTTT. The rearrangement joins TRBV21-1 to TRBJ1-5; TRBD1 is the table's D call, not checked against the DNA. TRBV21-1 is deemed a pseudogene. The CDR3 contains 16 residues.